One and the same sample provided the 9 T cell receptor beta chains below, sequenced in a study of blood T cell repertoires in COVID-19. Here immunoSEQ multiplex PCR was the method, and the copy in TCRdb shows in-frame clones only, minus some. Of more than 150,000 clones listed, around 83% are singletons. The source material was peripheral blood. The receptors derive from a middle-aged woman with acute or convalescent COVID-19.

The genes are TRBV13 and TRBJ2-2; D ambiguous. Germline CDR1 PRHDT, CDR2 FYEKMQ (reference sequence). This CDR3 is 17 amino acids long. Deletions cut 2 bases from V and 0 bases from J, with 13 bases between. The CDR3 coding sequence is TGTGCCAGCAGCTTAAGGTCATGGGCGCCGAACACCGGGGAGCTGTTTTTT. Its translation is CASSLRSWAPNTGELFF. The entire variable domain, with the rest obtained from reference TRBV13 and TRBJ2-2, is as follows: AAGVIQSPRHLIKEKRETATLKCYPIPRHDTVYWYQQGPGQDPQFLISFYEKMQSDKGSIPDRFSAQQFSDYHSELNMSSLELGDSALYFCASSLRSWAPNTGELFFGEGSRLTVL.

This rearrangement joins TRBV28 to TRBJ1-5; D is unresolved. The CDR3 covers 12 residues. V was shortened by 1 base and J by 9 bases, with 7 bases between the two germline ends. In germline, CDR1 is MDHEN, CDR2 SYDVKM. Here the CDR3 reads CASSLFGGPQHF. The CDR3 DNA follows: TGTGCCAGCAGTTTATTCGGTGGGCCCCAGCATTTT.

V is TRBV27 and J is TRBJ2-5; D unclear. The V gene's germline CDR1 is MNHEY and CDR2 SMNVEV (reference sequence). V was shortened by 3 bases and J by 4 bases, with 3 bases between the two germline ends. This CDR3 has 11 residues. The CDR3 bases are TGTGCCAGCAGTTTTAGAGAGACCCAGTACTTC. It is translated as CASSFRETQYF.

The chain links TRBV5-8 to TRBJ2-4, with 10 bases fitting TRBD2. J lost 6 bases, V lost 4 bases, and 7 bases had no gene match. From germline, CDR1 is SGHTS and CDR2 YDEGEE. CDR3 length equals 15 residues. The CDR3 coding sequence is TGTGCCAGCAGCATATCTAGCGGGAGTGGAAACATTCAGTACTTC. Protein: CASSISSGSGNIQYF.

This clone was seen a few times. This chain uses TRBV3-1 (or the pseudogene TRBV3-2) with TRBJ1-2, with 7 bases matching TRBD1. The junction had 14 bases not matched to a gene; V was cut back by 2 bases and J by 8 bases. The germline V gene encodes CDR1 LGHDT and CDR2 YNNKEL (reference sequence). The CDR3 extends over 16 amino acids. The CDR3 DNA reads TGTGCCAGCAGCCAACAATGGCGTGTGACAGGGAACGGCTACACCTTC. Protein sequence: CASSQQWRVTGNGYTF.

The chain links TRBV7-2 to TRBJ1-5; D perhaps matches TRBD1 (6 bases). This CDR3 region has 17 residues. V lost 6 bases to trimming and J lost 5 bases, with 23 bases between them. CDR1 SGHTA and CDR2 FQGNSA come from the germline V gene. Here the CDR3 DNA reads TGTGCCAGCAGTCGTACAACCGGGACAAGAAGCGATCAGCCCCAGCATTTT. Encoded protein: CASSRTTGTRSDQPQHF.

As DNA, the CDR3 is TGTGCCAGCAGCCAAGATCGGCGACAGGGTGAACAGCCCCAGCATTTT. Translated: CASSQDRRQGEQPQHF. The chain has TRBV4-2 and TRBJ1-5; 7 bases line up with TRBD1. Germline CDR1 and CDR2: LGHNA and YNFKEQ. Germline trimming cut 0 bases from V and 7 bases from J; bases unmatched to any gene: 9. CDR3 length equals 16 residues.

This clone was seen only a few times. The J gene is TRBJ1-3, the V gene TRBV5-4; maybe TRBD1 (5 bases). Germline CDR1 and CDR2: SGHNT and YYREEE (reference sequence). This CDR3 has 15 residues. The germline V and J ends were trimmed by 0 bases and 0 bases, with 7 bases remaining between them. In DNA form, the CDR3 reads TGTGCCAGCAGCTTGGCCGGGGGCTCTGGAAACACCATATATTTT. Translating it yields CASSLAGGSGNTIYF.

CDR3 bases: TGTGCCAGCAGTCCCAGACTAGCGGGACCCTACAATGAGCAGTTCTTC. Translating gives CASSPRLAGPYNEQFF. The chain recombines TRBV28 with TRBJ2-1; 11 nucleotides agree with TRBD2. The V segment lost 5 bases and the J segment 2 bases; nucleotides outside the gene matches: 5. The CDR3 is 16 residues long. Germline V CDR1 and CDR2: MDHEN, SYDVKM.